The source of this T cell receptor beta chain is a study of T cell responses to AZD1222 COVID-19 vaccine. Clones were read by immunoSEQ multiplex PCR, and TCRdb kept only the in-frame ones, dropping some. The sample includes approximately 150,000 clones, just over 90% of them seen just once. CDR1 SNHLY and CDR2 FYNNEI come from the germline V gene. The CDR3 consists of 15 residues. V gave up 7 bases and J gave up 2 bases, with 17 bases separating them. The sample here was peripheral blood, taken on day 0 of MenACWY control vaccination. This chain links TRBV2 with TRBJ1-1; D not resolved. This clonotype originated in an adult in good health. The CDR3 sequence: CASTPDWVFNTEAFF. Written as DNA, the CDR3 is TGTGCCAGCACCCCAGACTGGGTGTTCAACACTGAAGCTTTCTTT.